This TCR beta chain was sequenced for a study of T cell responses to AZD1222 COVID-19 vaccine. Trimming cost V 6 bases and J 0 bases, with 14 bases left between them. The length of the CDR3 is 16 residues. The germline CDR1 and CDR2 sequences are MDHEN and SYDVKM. Some clones are missing from TCRdb's copy, which holds only in-frame ones; the method was immunoSEQ multiplex PCR. The sample includes roughly 120,000 clones, over 80% of them seen just once. This chain uses TRBV28 with TRBJ1-4; D is undetermined. Sequences were derived from peripheral blood, sampled 28 days after the second AZD1222 dose. The receptor comes from an adult who received the AZD1222 COVID-19 vaccine. CDR3: CASSSGARATNEKLFF. The CDR3 coding sequence is TGTGCCAGCAGCTCAGGAGCCCGGGCAACTAATGAAAAACTGTTTTTT.